This T cell receptor (beta chain) appears in the sequencing data of a study of cytomegalovirus exposure and HLA in healthy donors. Study-level background: Earlier, 95 million to 120 million unique TCR beta sequences were recovered from about 179 million T cells by an analysis. The study, taken as a whole, reports: Excluded: some indistinguishable V segments such as TRBV6-2 and TRBV6-3.

CDR3 length equals 16 residues. V dropped 5 bases and J dropped 3; count of bases not matched to a gene: 7. Germline loops: CDR1 PRHDT, CDR2 FYEKMQ (reference sequence). The PCR employed 60 Vbeta primers together with 13 Jbeta primers. Sequenced by immunoSEQ multiplex PCR; TCRdb stores in-frame clones only, minus some. Of some 170,000 clones listed, under 85% are singletons. In this sample, this clone turned up a few times. Its specificity is unknown. Among the donors, all were healthy bone marrow donors. The study sampled nominally healthy donors, though unrecorded immune exposures were likely. Sequenced material: PBMCs. J is TRBJ2-1 and V is TRBV13; the match to TRBD1 covers 10 bases. The receptor's source is a human donor in good health. CDR3 DNA: TGTGCCAGCAGCCCCCGACAGGGGGCTTTCTACAATGAGCAGTTCTTC. Its translation: CASSPRQGAFYNEQFF.